This TCR beta chain was retrieved from a study of blood T cell repertoires in COVID-19 (TCRdb year 2020). In the study overall: Collaborator samples came from the United States, Italy and Spain and covered acute and convalescent phases of COVID-19. The prospective study material was composed of cDNA or gDNA derived from T cells, B-cell-depleted T cells, or PBMCs. Subjects who had been exposed to COVID-19, were actively infected with it, or had recovered from it provided the deeply sampled blood TCRbeta repertoires that made up the dataset. The repertoires were made available in a free public database intended to serve as a resource for research on the immune response to SARS-CoV-2. Samples were obtained from the ongoing ImmuneRACE study (first 160 participants) and from 1,000 to 1,500 subjects provided by 6 global collaborators. Sample metadata almost always included a de-identified subject ID, COVID-19 status, age in years and sex. Where available, HLA class I and class II types were obtained from metadata supplied by the sample provider rather than from assay-based typing.

The immunoSEQ Assay, a bias-controlled multiplex PCR, was used to amplify TCRbeta CDR3 regions from genomic DNA. The published analysis was carried out like this. Within the assay, amplification of reference gene primers was used to estimate how many nucleated cells each sample contained. To quantify the absolute abundance of each unique TCRbeta CDR3 rearrangement, sequence reads were collapsed and filtered. For each sample, productive Simpson clonality was calculated as the square root of Simpson's diversity index across productive rearrangements. In its TCRdb copy, this immuneACCESS table keeps in-frame sequences only and misses some clones. Where compared with another copy, unresolved V genes explain less than half of these, and the others have no known cause. The DNA gave D and trimming, while V, J and clone size come from that table. For this sample there are about 260,000 clones; around 86% appear just once. The ten largest clones capture about 5% of the sample.

Note on this clone: What this receptor recognizes is not known. The record has no base qualities; no much larger clone is one base away.

At one collaborating source in Seattle, patients were enrolled during active infection and were followed longitudinally through the course of disease. Whole blood was collected in K2EDTA tubes by collaborating institutions according to the institutions' own protocols. For TCRbeta analysis, collaborators shipped samples in one of three forms: frozen whole blood, isolated PBMCs, or DNA extracted from either of those sample types. Via the germline V gene, CDR1 is MNHEY and CDR2 SVGAGI. V sheds 5 bases and J sheds 2 bases, leaving 9 bases between their ends. The CDR3 goes from the cysteine to the phenylalanine over 13 residues. This entry keeps only the CDR3 DNA: 39 bases, framed from base 1. Results the study describes overall, beyond this receptor: The quantity of clinical and demographic metadata differed by source and by participant and was supplied without curation.

The sequencing sample was made of peripheral blood. The TCR originated in a woman in her sixties with COVID-19, enrolled during active disease. The chain couples TRBV6-5 to TRBJ1-1, with the D gene call left open. The DNA reads as follows: TGTGCCAGCAGTCGGAACAGTAACACTGAAGCTTTCTTT. It codes for CASSRNSNTEAFF.